This TCR beta chain is from a study of T cell changes during pregnancy in multiple sclerosis. Here immunoSEQ multiplex PCR was the method, and the copy in TCRdb shows in-frame clones only, minus some. The sample carries tens of thousands of clones, approximately 92% recorded once. The receptor's source is a female donor with multiple sclerosis, enrolled in a pregnancy study. Material: peripheral blood.

CDR3 loop: CASSPYSTNEKLFF. The CDR3, as DNA: TGTGCCAGCTCCCCGTATTCAACTAATGAAAAACTGTTTTTT. The chain recombines TRBV18 with TRBJ1-4; no reliable D call. Germline V lookup: CDR1 KGHSH, CDR2 LQKENI. The ends were cut back, 6 bases at V and 0 bases at J, with 8 bases in the middle. The CDR3 length is 14 residues.